This T cell receptor (beta chain) was observed in a study of CD8 T cells in ankylosing spondylitis listed by TCRdb under 2017. For the wider study: T cell receptor beta repertoires were profiled in healthy donors and ankylosing spondylitis patients so that disease-linked TCR variants could be found. Peripheral blood was sampled, and synovial fluid was additionally collected from ankylosing spondylitis patients. In total, the full study cohort was made up of roughly 110 healthy donors and 25 ankylosing spondylitis patients. Findings and caveats that apply to the study as a whole: Some motif variants were previously reported in synovial fluid and blood of reactive arthritis patients, suggesting common disease-initiation mechanisms. A TCR beta motif of eight highly homologous amino acid variants appeared characteristic of blood from ankylosing spondylitis patients. In peripheral blood, the disease-linked clones were found at relatively low frequencies and had a CD8+ phenotype. The disease-linked clones were reported to be significantly enriched in matched synovial fluid samples from ankylosing spondylitis patients.

The sample was run on an Illumina HiSeq 2500. Quantitative 5'-RACE with molecular barcodes was used to prepare TCR beta libraries. Per the original workflow: Disease-linked TCR variants were identified with a new computational method built on a probabilistic model of VDJ rearrangement. The public reads were reanalyzed by TCRdb: fastp trimming at Q25, MiXCR alignment, in-frame beta chains only. Every distinct CDR3 protein forms one entry, paired with its most common genes and DNA. These V and J calls originate from TCRdb's pipeline instead of the authors' own analysis. Within this sample are under 250,000 distinct CDR3 sequences, with roughly 32% of them counted one time only. The top ten clonotypes cover roughly 4% of the sample. CDR1 and CDR2 are drawn from the germline V gene (reference sequence): DFQATT, SNEGSKA. V ends up 0 bases short and J 2 bases short, with an unmatched junction base count of 6. The CDR3 goes from the cysteine to the phenylalanine over 16 residues. The retained sequence is limited to the CDR3, 48 bases, with the frame set at the first base.

About this clonotype itself: Its antigen is not yet known. Qualities for individual bases were not recorded, and no much larger clone is one base off.

The receptor comes from a male donor with ankylosing spondylitis or in good health (not recorded which). Recombination linked TRBV20-1 to TRBJ2-3, with 9 bases matching TRBD2. The sequenced sample was blood, either unsorted or a sorted T cell fraction (not recorded which). For the CDR3, the sequence is CSARELSGGPTDTQYF. Read as DNA, the sequence is TGCAGTGCTAGAGAGCTGAGCGGGGGGCCCACAGATACGCAGTATTTT.